This TCR beta chain appears in the sequencing data of a study of shared clonotypes between healthy human individuals. Trimming took off 2 bases at V and 3 bases at J, with 11 bases between the two ends. CDR1 is MNHEY and CDR2 is SMNVEV in the germline V gene (reference sequence). This CDR3 contains 14 residues. Naive CD8 cells comprised CD45RO-negative, CCR7-positively selected cells, excluding terminally differentiated effector memory CD45RA+ cells. Some clones are missing from TCRdb's copy, which holds only in-frame ones; the method was immunoSEQ multiplex PCR. The sample consists of under 1 million clones, 96% of them appearing once.

The rearrangement joins TRBV27 to TRBJ2-7; D perhaps matches TRBD2 (5 bases). Sample: naive CD8+ T cells sorted from blood. This TCR derives from a young man in good health. The CDR3 protein is CASSLEGTFYEQYF. The CDR3 nucleotides are TGTGCCAGCAGTTTAGAGGGTACTTTCTACGAGCAGTACTTC.